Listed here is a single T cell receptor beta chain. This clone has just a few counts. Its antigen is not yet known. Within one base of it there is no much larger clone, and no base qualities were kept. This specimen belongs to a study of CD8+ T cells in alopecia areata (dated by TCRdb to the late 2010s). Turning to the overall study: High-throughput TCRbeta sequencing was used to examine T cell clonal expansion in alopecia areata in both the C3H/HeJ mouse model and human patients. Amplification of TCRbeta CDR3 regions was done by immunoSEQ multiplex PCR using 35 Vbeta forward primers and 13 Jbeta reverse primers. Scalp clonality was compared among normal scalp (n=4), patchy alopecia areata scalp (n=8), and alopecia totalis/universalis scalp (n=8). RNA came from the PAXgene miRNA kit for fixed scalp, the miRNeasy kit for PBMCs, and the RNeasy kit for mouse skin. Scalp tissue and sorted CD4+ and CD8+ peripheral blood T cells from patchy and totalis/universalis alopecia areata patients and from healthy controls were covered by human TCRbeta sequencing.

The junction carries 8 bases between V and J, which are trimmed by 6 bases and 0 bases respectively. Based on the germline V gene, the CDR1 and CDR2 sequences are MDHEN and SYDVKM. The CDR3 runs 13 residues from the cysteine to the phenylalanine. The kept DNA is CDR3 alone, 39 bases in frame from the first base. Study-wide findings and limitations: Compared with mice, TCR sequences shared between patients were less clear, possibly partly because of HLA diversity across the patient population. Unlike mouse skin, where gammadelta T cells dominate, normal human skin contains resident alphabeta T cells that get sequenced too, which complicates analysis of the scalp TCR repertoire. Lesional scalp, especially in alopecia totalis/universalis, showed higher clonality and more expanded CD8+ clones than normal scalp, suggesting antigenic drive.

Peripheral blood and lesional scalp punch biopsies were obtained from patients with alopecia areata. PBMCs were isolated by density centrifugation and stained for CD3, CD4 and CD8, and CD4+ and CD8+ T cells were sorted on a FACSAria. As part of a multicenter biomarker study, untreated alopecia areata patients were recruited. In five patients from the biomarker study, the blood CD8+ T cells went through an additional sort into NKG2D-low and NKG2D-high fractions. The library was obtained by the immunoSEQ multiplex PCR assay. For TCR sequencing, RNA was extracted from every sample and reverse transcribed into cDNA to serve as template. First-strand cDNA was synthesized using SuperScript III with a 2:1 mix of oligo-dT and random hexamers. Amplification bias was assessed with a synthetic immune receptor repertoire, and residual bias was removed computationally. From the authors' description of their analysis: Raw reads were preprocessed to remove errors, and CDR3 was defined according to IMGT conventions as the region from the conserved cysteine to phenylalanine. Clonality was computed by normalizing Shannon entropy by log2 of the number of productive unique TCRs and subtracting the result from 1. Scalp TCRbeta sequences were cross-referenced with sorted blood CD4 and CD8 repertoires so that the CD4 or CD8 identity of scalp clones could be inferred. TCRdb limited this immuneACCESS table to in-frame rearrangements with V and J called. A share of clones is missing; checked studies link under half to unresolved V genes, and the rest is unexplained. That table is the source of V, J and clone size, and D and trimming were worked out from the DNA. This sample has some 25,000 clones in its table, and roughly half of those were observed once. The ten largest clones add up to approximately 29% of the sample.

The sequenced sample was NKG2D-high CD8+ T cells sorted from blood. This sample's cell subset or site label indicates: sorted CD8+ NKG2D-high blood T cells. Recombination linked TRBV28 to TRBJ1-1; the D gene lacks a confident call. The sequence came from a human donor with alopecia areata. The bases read TGTGCCAGCAGGGTCCCGTTGAACACTGAAGCTTTCTTT. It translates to CASRVPLNTEAFF.